This TCR beta chain is from a study of cytomegalovirus exposure and HLA in healthy donors. About the study: Researchers previously reported finding fewer than 140 million unique TCR beta sequences from 150 million to 200 million T cells. The study's findings and limits: Accounts indicate the classifier identified cytomegalovirus status with strong specificity and sensitivity. With further analysis later on, most CMV-associated TCR beta chains appeared HLA-restricted. Later, TCR association rates were found to vary by HLA locus, highest for DRB1 and lowest for HLA-C.

In the case of this clone: The antigen is not known.

Germline V gene sequence: CDR1 SGHKS, CDR2 YYEKEE (reference sequence). J gave up 4 bases and V 3 bases, and 9 bases lay outside the gene matches. The CDR3 length is 15 residues. The primer mix had 60 Vbeta and 13 Jbeta primers. The method was immunoSEQ multiplex PCR; TCRdb's version includes in-frame clones alone and lacks a portion of them. Here the sample spans around 280,000 clones, about 90% being singletons. The sequenced material came from PBMCs. The rearrangement joins TRBV5-5 to TRBJ1-2; 7 bases fit TRBD1. The sequence was obtained from a woman between 18 and 29 years old in good health and CMV-seronegative. The CDR3 protein is CASSWGQSTTYGYTF. The CDR3 DNA reads as TGTGCCAGCAGCTGGGGACAGAGCACTACCTATGGCTACACCTTC.